The T cell receptor beta chain described here comes from a study of T cell responses to AZD1222 COVID-19 vaccine. Study conclusions and caveats: Every sample of the repertoires postdated the peak T cell response. Reportedly, nearly half the spike-specific TCRs target unmutated variant regions. Donors were largely white British and mainly female; clonal diversity was possibly underestimated.

Generated by immunoSEQ multiplex PCR, the TCRdb table keeps only in-frame clones and is missing some. The table lists 35,000 to 45,000 clones, roughly 84% of them singletons, with about 20% in the top ten. The CDR3 spans 15 residues. Trimming left V 0 bases short and J 4 bases short, with 9 bases between. The germline gives CDR1 MNHEY, CDR2 SVGAGI. For this clone: Its specificity is not known.

Sample: peripheral blood, taken 28 days after the second AZD1222 dose. V usage is TRBV6-5 and J usage is TRBJ1-4; D unresolved. This clonotype originated in an adult who received the AZD1222 COVID-19 vaccine. The CDR3 bases are TGTGCCAGCAGTTACTCTAACGGAAATAATGAAAAACTGTTTTTT. Residues: CASSYSNGNNEKLFF.